Listed here is a single T cell receptor beta chain. Its specificity is unknown. CDR1 KGHSH and CDR2 LQKENI come from the germline V gene. The ends were cut back, 2 bases at V and 5 bases at J, with 15 bases in the middle. This CDR3 is built from 15 residues. This sample was taken from a study of Ad26.COV2.S vaccination and SARS-CoV-2 variants. Whole-study results and caveats: Researchers reported similar non-spike TCR breadth in vaccine and placebo recipients. Vaccinees displayed broader spike-specific TCR repertoires than placebo recipients. CD8+ and CD4+ T cells specific for spike reportedly responded with substantial breadth after vaccination.

The method was immunoSEQ multiplex PCR; TCRdb's version includes in-frame clones alone and lacks a portion of them. The sample carries about 420,000 clones, 85% to 90% recorded once. Indicated treatment: about 20 received Ad26.COV2.S at low or high dose, single or two shots; about 5 received placebo; per-sample allocation not given. Material that was analyzed had been drawn on day 63 after the first vaccine or placebo injection. The rearrangement links TRBV18 to TRBJ2-5; D ambiguous. This TCR came from a person aged 18-65 years who received the Ad26.COV2.S COVID-19 vaccine or a placebo. The sequenced sample was peripheral blood, obtained in a trial of Ad26.COV2.S vaccine versus placebo. CDR3 in amino acids: CASSPLGNPAETQYF. The CDR3 nucleotides read TGTGCCAGCTCACCATTGGGGAACCCGGCTGAGACCCAGTACTTC.